A selection of T cell receptor beta chains follows, all from one sample in a study of prognosis after radiotherapy for stage I lung cancer. TCRdb fed the multiplex PCR reads into MiXCR, producing one record per CDR3 protein. Counted here are 25,000 to 35,000 distinct CDR3 sequences, roughly 46% occurring once; the ten biggest clones make up about 15%. This material consisted of PBMCs, taken before or after stereotactic body radiation therapy (not recorded which). The receptors derive from a donor over 45 with non-small cell lung cancer. Each CDR3 is given with its conserved first and last residue. D genes are given only for firm matches. Clone sizes are given selectively: once, few, many, or a class where the clone is expanded.

CASKGDMNTEAFF,TGTGCCAGCAAGGGAGACATGAACACTGAAGCTTTCTTT,TRBJ1-1,TRBV4-2,NA,many
CASTEGPFHEQYF,TGTGCCAGCACCGAAGGGCCCTTCCACGAGCAGTACTTC,TRBJ2-7,TRBV2,NA,many
CASRRLAGTGELFF,TGTGCCAGCAGGCGGTTGGCAGGCACCGGGGAGCTGTTTTTT,TRBJ2-2,TRBV27,NA,NA
CASSPRGVGTGELFF,TGTGCCAGCTCACCGCGAGGGGTCGGCACCGGGGAGCTGTTTTTT,TRBJ2-2,TRBV18,NA,many
CSATSAIEGGETQYF,TGCAGTGCCACTAGCGCTATCGAAGGGGGAGAGACCCAGTACTTC,TRBJ2-5,TRBV20-1,NA,many
CASREAQLSYNSPLHF,TGTGCCAGCAGGGAGGCACAATTGAGTTATAATTCACCCCTCCACTTT,TRBJ1-6,TRBV2,NA,NA
CASSLAVITGELFF,TGTGCCAGCAGCTTAGCGGTCATTACCGGGGAGCTGTTTTTT,TRBJ2-2,TRBV13,NA,NA
CASKQGGLSNQPQHF,TGTGCCAGCAAACAGGGGGGCCTAAGCAATCAGCCCCAGCATTTT,TRBJ1-5,TRBV28,TRBD1,NA
CASSELGQGYGYTF,TGTGCCAGCAGTGAATTAGGACAGGGGTATGGCTACACCTTC,TRBJ1-2,TRBV2,TRBD1,medium-sized
CASSYSRDTEAFF,TGTGCCAGCAGTTACTCGAGAGATACTGAAGCTTTCTTT,TRBJ1-1,TRBV6-5,NA,many
CASSPRCGRVVNERFF,TGTGCCAGCAGCCCTCGGTGCGGGAGGGTGGTCAATGAGCGGTTCTTC,TRBJ2-1,TRBV7-6,TRBD2,NA
CSARVPEIYEQYF,TGCAGTGCTAGAGTGCCCGAGATTTACGAGCAGTACTTC,TRBJ2-7,TRBV20-1,NA,NA
CASIQTWAGGYTQYF,TGTGCCAGCATCCAGACGTGGGCGGGAGGATATACGCAGTATTTT,TRBJ2-3,TRBV27,TRBD2,NA
CAIRESGGSTQYF,TGTGCCATCAGAGAATCCGGGGGATCGACCCAGTACTTC,TRBJ2-5,TRBV27,NA,once
CASSDTDEQFF,TGTGCCAGCAGCGACACTGATGAGCAGTTCTTC,TRBJ2-1,TRBV3-1,NA,many
CASSLTGEKYF,TGTGCCAGCAGCCTAACAGGGGAGAAGTACTTC,TRBJ2-7,TRBV7-2,TRBD1,NA
CAISYSPGGSAVREQFF,TGTGCCATCAGTTACTCCCCTGGGGGTAGCGCGGTAAGGGAGCAGTTCTTC,TRBJ2-1,TRBV6-2/TRBV6-3,NA,NA
CASSPQGGEETQYF,TGTGCCAGCTCACCACAGGGGGGCGAAGAGACCCAGTACTTC,TRBJ2-5,TRBV18,NA,many
CASRRQGVQETQYF,TGTGCCAGCAGAAGACAGGGAGTACAGGAGACCCAGTACTTC,TRBJ2-5,TRBV6-1,TRBD1,many
CASRGLAGSDTQYF,TGTGCCAGCAGGGGACTAGCGGGATCCGATACGCAGTATTTT,TRBJ2-3,TRBV6-2/TRBV6-3,TRBD2,NA
CASRRITEAFF,TGTGCCAGTAGGCGGATAACTGAAGCTTTCTTT,TRBJ1-1,TRBV19,NA,many
CASIPGGSDTDTQYF,TGTGCCAGCATTCCCGGTGGTAGCGACACAGATACGCAGTATTTT,TRBJ2-3,TRBV12-3/TRBV12-4,NA,NA
CASSTGANSNQPQHF,TGTGCCAGTAGTACTGGGGCTAATAGCAATCAGCCCCAGCATTTT,TRBJ1-5,TRBV19,NA,many
CASRLRGTPNTEAFF,TGTGCCAGCAGACTGCGGGGGACACCGAACACTGAAGCTTTCTTT,TRBJ1-1,TRBV6-2/TRBV6-3,NA,many
CSARVGAGAGEHYF,NA,TRBJ2-7,TRBV20-1,NA,NA